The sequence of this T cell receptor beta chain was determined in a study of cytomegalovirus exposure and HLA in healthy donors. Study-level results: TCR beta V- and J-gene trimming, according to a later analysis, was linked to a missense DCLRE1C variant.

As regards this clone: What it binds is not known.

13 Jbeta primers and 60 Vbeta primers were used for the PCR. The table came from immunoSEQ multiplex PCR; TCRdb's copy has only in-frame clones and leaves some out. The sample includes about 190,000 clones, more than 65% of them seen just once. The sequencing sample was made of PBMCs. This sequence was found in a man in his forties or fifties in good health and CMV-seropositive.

The CDR3 is CASSQAFSGGSQWETQYF. DNA of the CDR3: TGTGCCAGCAGCCAAGCCTTTAGCGGGGGCTCTCAATGGGAGACCCAGTACTTC. The V call is TRBV4-2, the J call TRBJ2-5, with TRBD2 matching 9 bases. The CDR3 sequence is 18 residues long. V lost 1 base, J lost 5 bases, and 14 bases stayed unmatched. Germline V gives CDR1 LGHNA, CDR2 YNFKEQ.